This T cell receptor (beta chain) derives from a study of T cells after yellow fever vaccination (dated by TCRdb to about 2019). For the wider study: Libraries from fractions with low cell numbers were prepared with the SMART-Seq v4 Ultra Low Input RNA kit. To follow T-cell clones before and after both primary and booster YFV17D yellow fever vaccination, bulk TCR alpha and beta repertoires underwent longitudinal sequencing. Two healthy male donors, one aged 18 to 29 and one aged 30 to 39 years, were included in the cohort. Blood samples were taken at several timepoints before and after primary and secondary immunization, and bulk PBMC replicates and cell subsets were isolated. Results and caveats for the whole study, not just this receptor: FACS-sorted repertoires could contain abundant contaminating clonotypes from the bulk population, so computational filtering was required. Because only two donors were included in the study, the extent to which the findings can be generalized is limited. After the booster, most clones that had expanded after primary vaccination were detected again (nearly 97% of CD4 and around nine tenths of CD8), suggesting broad maintenance of memory. A small fraction of clonotypes appeared in both the CD4 and CD8 compartments, likely as a result of convergent recombination. The secondary T-cell response was found to be weaker but faster than the primary response, with a peak reached on day 5 rather than on day 15.

In regard to this clonotype: Its antigen is not yet known. No clone much larger than this one lies a single base away; base qualities are absent.

In light of the paper, this sample's treatment or condition label describes: live attenuated yellow fever vaccine strain. Two biological replicates of bulk PBMCs were collected at each blood-draw timepoint. PBMCs were isolated from peripheral blood using a standard Ficoll-Paque protocol. TriZol was used to extract RNA from bulk PBMCs, from CD4 and CD8 fractions, and from dextramer-positive and dextramer-negative fractions. Taken from the germline V gene (reference sequence), the CDR1 and CDR2 loops are LGHDT and YNNKEL. The CDR3 contains 15 residues, cysteine and phenylalanine counted. Of the read, only the CDR3 DNA is kept; its 45 bases are in frame from base 1. Trimming leaves V shorter by 2 bases and J shorter by 4 bases, with the junction holding 4 bases beyond the gene matches. TCR cDNA was synthesized by 5'RACE template switching, which introduced a universal primer site and unique molecular identifiers. cDNA synthesis was primed from both the TCR alpha and TCR beta constant segments. Library amplification used two PCR steps, and the second PCR step added sample barcodes and sequencing adapters. Sequencing of the libraries was done on either Illumina HiSeq 2500 (2x100 bp) or NovaSeq (2x150 bp). The paper's processing steps were these. MIGEC was used to demultiplex reads and collapse the reads into UMI consensus sequences, and MiXCR was used for V(D)J alignment. Using edgeR on replicate PBMC samples, clonotypes were called vaccine-responding if FDR was below 0.01 and the log2 fold change was above 5 up to day 15. Each bulk clonotype was labeled CD4 or CD8 based on which sequenced repertoire, CD4 or CD8, contained the clonotype at higher abundance. In-frame beta chains were kept once TCRdb had trimmed the public reads at Q25 with fastp and called clones with MiXCR. Under each unique CDR3 protein, matching rows form one entry showing the most common genes and DNA. These V and J calls are TCRdb output, not the study's own analysis. Recorded for this sample are 500,000 to 650,000 distinct CDR3 sequences; 9% to 15% of them occurred a single time. The top ten clonotypes cover about 15% of the sample.

The receptor's source is a man under 40 who received the YFV17D yellow fever vaccine. The rearranged segments are TRBV3-1 and TRBJ2-2, with 7 bases in between that match TRBD2. Here the sequenced sample was PBMCs, taken on the day of the yellow fever booster vaccination. The nucleotide sequence reads TGTGCCAGCAGCCAAATGGGCGGGGGCACCGGGGAGCTGTTTTTT. This codes for CASSQMGGGTGELFF.